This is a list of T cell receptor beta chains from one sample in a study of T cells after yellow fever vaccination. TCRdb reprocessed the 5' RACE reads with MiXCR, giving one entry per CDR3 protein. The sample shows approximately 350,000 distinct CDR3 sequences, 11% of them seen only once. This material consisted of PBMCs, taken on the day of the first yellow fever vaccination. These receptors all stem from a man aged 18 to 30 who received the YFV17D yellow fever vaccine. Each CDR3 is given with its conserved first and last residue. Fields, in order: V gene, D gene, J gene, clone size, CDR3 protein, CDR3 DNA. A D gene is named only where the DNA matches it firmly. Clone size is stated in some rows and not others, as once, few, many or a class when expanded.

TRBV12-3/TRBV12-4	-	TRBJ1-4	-	CASSPRNNIGEKLFF	TGTGCCAGCAGCCCCAGAAATAATATCGGAGAAAAACTGTTTTTT
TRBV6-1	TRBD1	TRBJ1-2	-	CASRTTGGPYGYTF	TGTGCCAGCAGAACAACAGGGGGCCCCTATGGCTACACCTTC
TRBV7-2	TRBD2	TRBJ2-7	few	CASSWKVGPGGYYEQYF	TGTGCCAGCAGCTGGAAGGTCGGACCGGGGGGATACTACGAGCAGTACTTC
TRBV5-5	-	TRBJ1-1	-	CASSSGQSTEAFF	TGTGCCAGCAGCTCAGGGCAAAGCACTGAAGCTTTCTTT
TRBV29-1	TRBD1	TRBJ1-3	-	CSVASPGQGGLGPGNTIYF	TGCAGCGTGGCCTCACCGGGACAGGGAGGTTTAGGGCCCGGAAACACCATATATTTT
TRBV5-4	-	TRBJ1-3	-	CASSFKGDGSGNTIYF	TGTGCCAGCAGCTTTAAGGGAGACGGCTCTGGAAACACCATATATTTT
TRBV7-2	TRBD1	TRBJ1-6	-	CASSLGRDRDSPLHF	TGTGCCAGCAGCTTAGGCCGGGACAGGGATTCACCCCTCCACTTT
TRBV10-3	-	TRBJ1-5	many	CAISEVDQPQHF	TGTGCCATCAGTGAGGTGGATCAGCCCCAGCATTTT
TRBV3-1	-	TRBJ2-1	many	CASSQVTGPLNEQFF	TGTGCCAGCAGCCAAGTGACGGGCCCTCTCAATGAGCAGTTCTTC
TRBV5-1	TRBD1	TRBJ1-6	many	CASRPGQANSPLHF	TGCGCCAGCCGACCGGGACAGGCGAATTCACCCCTCCACTTT
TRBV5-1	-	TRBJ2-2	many	CASSTPGELFF	TGCGCCAGCAGTACACCCGGGGAGCTGTTTTTT
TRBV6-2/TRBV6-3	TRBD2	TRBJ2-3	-	CASSLAGRDTQYF	TGTGCCAGCAGTTTAGCGGGGCGAGATACGCAGTATTTT
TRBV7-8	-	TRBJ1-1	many	CASSLRGAEAFF	TGTGCCAGCAGCTTAAGAGGGGCTGAAGCTTTCTTT
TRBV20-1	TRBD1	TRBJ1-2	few	CSARAPTGSNYGYTF	TGCAGTGCTAGGGCCCCGACAGGGTCCAACTATGGCTACACCTTC
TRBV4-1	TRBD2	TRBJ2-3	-	CASSQLTLGGLTSGGTDTQYF	TGCGCCAGCAGCCAACTCACCCTGGGCGGGCTTACTAGCGGGGGCACAGATACGCAGTATTTT
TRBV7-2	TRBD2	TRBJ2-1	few	CASSLGGGDSYNEQFF	TGTGCCAGCAGCTTAGGCGGGGGGGACTCCTACAATGAGCAGTTCTTC
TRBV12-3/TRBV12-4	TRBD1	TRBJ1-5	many	CASARTGNNQPQHF	TGTGCCAGCGCACGGACAGGGAACAATCAGCCCCAGCATTTT
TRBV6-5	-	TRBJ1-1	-	CASSYTGFMNTEAFF	TGTGCCAGCAGTTACACCGGGTTCATGAACACTGAAGCTTTCTTT
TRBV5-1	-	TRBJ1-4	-	CASSLAQGATNEKLFF	TGCGCCAGCAGCTTGGCCCAGGGAGCAACTAATGAAAAACTGTTTTTT
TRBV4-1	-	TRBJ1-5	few	CASSRGGPLGYDQPQHF	TGCGCCAGCAGCCGCGGCGGCCCGCTGGGATACGATCAGCCCCAGCATTTT
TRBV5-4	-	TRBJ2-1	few	CASSDDLTNEQFF	TGTGCCAGCAGCGATGACCTTACCAATGAGCAGTTCTTC
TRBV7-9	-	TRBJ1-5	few	CASSLAVGTAQPQHF	TGTGCCAGCAGCTTAGCTGTCGGGACCGCGCAGCCCCAGCATTTT
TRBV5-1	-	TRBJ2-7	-	CASSYPGDEQYF	TGCGCCAGCAGCTATCCAGGGGACGAGCAGTACTTC
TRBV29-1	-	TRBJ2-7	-	CSVGAGSNEQYF	TGCAGCGTTGGGGCGGGGAGCAACGAGCAGTACTTC
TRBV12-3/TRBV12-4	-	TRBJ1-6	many	CASSSSSYNSPLHF	TGTGCCAGCAGTTCAAGCTCCTATAATTCACCCCTCCACTTT
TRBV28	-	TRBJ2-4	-	CASSLSYIQYF	TGTGCCAGCAGTTTAAGTTACATTCAGTACTTC
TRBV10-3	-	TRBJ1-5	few	CAISRDGGNQPQHF	TGTGCCATCAGCCGGGACGGGGGCAATCAGCCCCAGCATTTT
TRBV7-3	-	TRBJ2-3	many	CASSLRRQRNPWGGTDTQYF	TGTGCCAGCAGCTTAAGAAGGCAGCGGAATCCTTGGGGGGGCACAGATACGCAGTATTTT
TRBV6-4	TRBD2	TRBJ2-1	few	CASAQRAGLRGDEQFF	TGTGCCAGCGCCCAGAGAGCGGGGCTAAGAGGGGATGAGCAGTTCTTC
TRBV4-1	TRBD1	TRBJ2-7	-	CASSQSGTGVTEQYF	TGCGCCAGCAGTCAGTCCGGGACAGGAGTCACCGAGCAGTACTTC
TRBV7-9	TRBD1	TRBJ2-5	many	CASSTPIQTGYQETQYF	TGTGCCAGCAGCACCCCCATCCAGACAGGGTACCAAGAGACCCAGTACTTC
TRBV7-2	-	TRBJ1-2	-	CAGSWGFAVGGYTF	TGTGCCGGCAGCTGGGGGTTTGCCGTCGGTGGCTACACCTTC
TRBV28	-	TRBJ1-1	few	CASGNGHITEAFF	TGTGCCAGCGGTAATGGACACATCACTGAAGCTTTCTTT
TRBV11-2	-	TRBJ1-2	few	CASSLGGQGGGYTF	TGTGCCAGCAGCTTAGGAGGCCAGGGAGGTGGCTACACCTTC
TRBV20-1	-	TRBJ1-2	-	CSAIPVQGGYTF	TGCAGTGCTATACCGGTACAGGGAGGCTACACCTTC
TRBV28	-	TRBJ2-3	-	CASSYVGGADTQYF	TGTGCCAGCAGTTATGTGGGGGGCGCAGATACGCAGTATTTT
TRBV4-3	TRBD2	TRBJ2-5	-	CASSRTSGGETQYF	TGCGCCAGCAGCCGAACTAGCGGGGGAGAGACCCAGTACTTC
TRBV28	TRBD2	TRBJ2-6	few	CAIQAGAGANVLTF	TGTGCCATCCAGGCGGGGGCTGGGGCCAACGTCCTGACTTTC
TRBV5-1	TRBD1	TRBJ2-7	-	CASSIEGAGEQYF	TGCGCCAGCAGCATCGAGGGGGCGGGCGAGCAGTACTTC
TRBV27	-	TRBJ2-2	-	CASTLRGAGELFF	TGTGCCAGCACCTTAAGGGGGGCCGGGGAGCTGTTTTTT
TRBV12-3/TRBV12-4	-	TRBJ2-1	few	CASSLLGNSEQFF	TGTGCCAGCAGTTTATTAGGGAACAGTGAGCAGTTCTTC
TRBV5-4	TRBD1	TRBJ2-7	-	CASSSEQGASNEQYF	TGTGCCAGCAGCTCCGAACAGGGGGCCTCAAACGAGCAGTACTTC
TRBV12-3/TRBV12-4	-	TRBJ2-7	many	CASSPGGRTGVPERYF	TGTGCCAGCAGTCCGGGAGGGCGGACAGGGGTTCCAGAGCGGTACTTC
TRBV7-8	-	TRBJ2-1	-	CASSTRDNSYNEQFF	TGTGCCAGCAGCACCAGGGATAACTCCTACAATGAGCAGTTCTTC
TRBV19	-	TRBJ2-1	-	CASSIHYSYNEQFF	TGTGCCAGTAGTATTCATTACTCCTACAATGAGCAGTTCTTC